The next 7 T cell receptor beta chains were all read from a single sample in a study of kidney transplant recipient with SARS-CoV-2 infection. MiXCR, run by TCRdb on the reads, gives a single entry per CDR3 protein. Among about 250,000 distinct CDR3 sequences listed, around 28% were seen once. Sequenced here: a blood sample, sampled at baseline and on day 111 from a kidney transplant recipient. The receptor set was obtained from a male patient aged 30 to 39 who had COVID-19 and was a kidney transplant recipient. Certain T cells may be donor cells from the graft.

This clonotype came up many times. The rearrangement links TRBV2 to TRBJ2-2; D assignment may be TRBD1 or TRBD2 (6 bases each). Trimming pared 6 bases from V and 6 bases from J, leaving 14 bases between. Germline loops: CDR1 SNHLY, CDR2 FYNNEI. The CDR3 spans 14 residues. The CDR3 bases are TGTGCCAGCAGACCTGGACAGCGGGCCGGGGAGCTGTTTTTT. Translating it yields CASRPGQRAGELFF.

This clonotype has a count of ten or more. The rearrangement joins TRBV29-1 to TRBJ2-7; TRBD1 agrees at 7 bases. CDR1 and CDR2 (germline): SQVTM, ANQGSEA. The V segment lost 6 bases and the J segment 5 bases; nucleotides outside the gene matches: 13. CDR3 size: 14 residues. CDR3 sequence: CSVGAGTDIHEQYF. CDR3 DNA: TGCAGCGTAGGGGCCGGGACAGATATCCACGAGCAGTACTTC.

Comment on this clonotype: Just one base apart from a much larger clone, this may be a read error. The chain links TRBV20-1 to TRBJ1-3, with D perhaps TRBD1 (5 bases). CDR1 is DFQATT and CDR2 is SNEGSKA in the germline V gene (reference sequence). CDR3 length equals 13 residues. The CDR3 spells CGAPMDNENTIYF. CDR3 sequence (DNA): TGCGGTGCTCCCATGGACAACGAAAACACCATATATTTT.

This clonotype has at least ten counts. The chain employs TRBV9 and TRBJ2-3, with D perhaps TRBD2 (6 bases). The CDR3 extends over 16 amino acids. Trimming took 0 bases from V and 3 from J, leaving 14 bases between them. The V gene's germline CDR1 is SGDLS and CDR2 YYNGEE. CDR3 in amino acids: CASSVEYGRGTDTQYF. The CDR3 region has the DNA TGTGCCAGCAGCGTAGAGTACGGGAGAGGAACAGATACGCAGTATTTT.

As regards this clonotype: This could be a read error, since a much larger clone is one nucleotide away. No conserved phenylalanine or tryptophan ends this CDR3, so it is likely a read error. This chain uses TRBV28 with TRBJ1-2, with unresolved D. The CDR3 length is 16 residues. Germline V CDR1 and CDR2: MDHEN, SYDVKM. CDR3 DNA sequence: TGTGGCAGTGCCTATGATGATAGCCGAAAGACCTATGGCTACACCCTC. The encoded protein is CGSAYDDSRKTYGYTL.

This clonotype was found many times. The chain carries TRBV5-6 and TRBJ1-2; 8 nucleotides line up with TRBD1. The CDR3 loop spans 15 amino acids. The germline CDR1 and CDR2 sequences are SGHDT and YYEEEE. With V trimmed by 3 bases and J by 7 bases, 11 bases remained unmatched. The chain's CDR3 is CASSSRDRPRGGYTF. The DNA of the CDR3 is TGTGCCAGCAGCTCCAGGGACAGGCCAAGGGGTGGCTACACCTTC.

This clonotype occurred many times. The chain couples TRBV7-8 to TRBJ1-5; 9 bases align to TRBD1. The V and J ends lost 2 bases and 3 bases, in that order; junction bases with no gene match: 5. CDR3 length: 16 residues. CDR1 and CDR2 (germline): SGHVS, FQNEAQ. For the CDR3, the DNA is TGTGCCAGCAGCTTATGGGGGACAGGGAACAATCAGCCCCAGCATTTT. Its protein product is CASSLWGTGNNQPQHF. The variable domain in full, with the rest retrieved from reference TRBV7-8 and TRBJ1-5, is GAGVSQSPRYKVAKRGQDVALRCDPISGHVSLFWYQQALGQGPEFLTYFQNEAQLDKSGLPSDRFFAERPEGSVSTLKIQRTQQEDSAVYLCASSLWGTGNNQPQHFGDGTRLSIL.